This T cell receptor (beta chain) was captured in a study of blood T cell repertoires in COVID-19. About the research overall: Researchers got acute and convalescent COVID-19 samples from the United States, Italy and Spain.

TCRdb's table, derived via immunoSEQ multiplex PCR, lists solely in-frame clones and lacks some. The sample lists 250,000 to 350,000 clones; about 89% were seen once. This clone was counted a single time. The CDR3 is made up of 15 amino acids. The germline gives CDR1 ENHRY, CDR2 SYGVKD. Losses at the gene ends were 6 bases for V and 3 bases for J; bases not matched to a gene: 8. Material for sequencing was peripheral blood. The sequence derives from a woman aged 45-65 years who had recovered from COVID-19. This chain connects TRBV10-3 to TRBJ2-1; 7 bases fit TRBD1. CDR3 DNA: TGTGCCATCAGAGCCTCGGGACAGAGCTACAATGAGCAGTTCTTC. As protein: CAIRASGQSYNEQFF.